Shown below are 5 T cell receptor beta chains from a single sample sequenced in a study of T-cell reconstitution after alpha-beta-depleted transplantation in children. Preparation of the TCRbeta library used unique molecular identifiers. TCRdb recomputed calls from the PCR reads with MiXCR, one row per CDR3 protein. The sample has approximately 590,000 distinct CDR3 sequences; about 10% are singletons. Sequenced here: PBMCs from the stem cell graft donor, sampled from the stem cell graft. The origin of the receptors is a human donor who donated a stem cell graft to a child with acute myeloid leukemia.

The rearrangement uses TRBV15 and TRBJ2-7, with no clear D. This CDR3 comprises 12 residues. The V gene lost 0 bases and the J gene lost 3 bases, with 3 bases spanning the gap. The germline CDR1 and CDR2 sequences are LNHNV and YYDKDF (reference sequence). CDR3 residues: CATSRDHYEQYF. The CDR3 DNA is TGTGCCACCAGCAGAGATCACTACGAGCAGTACTTC.

Many counts were recorded for this clonotype. The junction and the germline gene differ at one end; a read error may be behind it. The chain links TRBV12-5 to TRBJ2-3; no clear D. The V gene's germline CDR1 is LGHNT and CDR2 FRNRAP. The CDR3 covers 10 residues. CDR3 coding DNA: TGTGCCAGTGGGTCAGATACGCAGTATTTT. Translating gives CASGSDTQYF.

The chain uses TRBV3-1 and TRBJ2-7, with 12 nucleotides matching TRBD2. Germline-derived CDR1 and CDR2 are LGHDT and YNNKEL (reference sequence). Trimming removed 1 base from V and 7 bases from J; junction bases left unmatched: 8. The CDR3 covers 16 residues. CDR3 nucleotide sequence: TGTGCCAGCAGCCAAGGAGAGACTAGCGGGAGTAGGGAGCAGTACTTC. Its translation is CASSQGETSGSREQYF.

This clonotype has more than one count but fewer than ten. This sequence joins TRBV7-8 and TRBJ2-4; 8 bases are a match to TRBD2. Germline values: CDR1 SGHVS, CDR2 FQNEAQ. The J segment lost 0 bases and the V segment lost 5 bases, leaving 6 bases of the junction unmatched. This CDR3 region has 16 residues. The CDR3 DNA sequence: TGTGCCAGCAGCGTAAGCGGGGGCCTAGCCAAAAACATTCAGTACTTC. Residues: CASSVSGGLAKNIQYF.

This clonotype was observed many times. This chain joins TRBV10-3 and TRBJ2-7; D may be TRBD1 (6 bases). Trimming removed 2 bases at V and 12 bases at J, with 14 bases between. CDR1 is ENHRY and CDR2 is SYGVKD in the germline V gene. The CDR3 length is 12 residues. The CDR3 sequence is CAISERQAVGYF. CDR3 bases: TGTGCCATCAGTGAGCGACAGGCAGTAGGGTACTTC.